This is a list of T cell receptor beta chains from one sample in a study of blood T cells in healthy people across ages. TCRdb reprocessed the 5' RACE reads with MiXCR, giving one entry per CDR3 protein. The repertoire holds 1.5 million to 2 million distinct CDR3 sequences, about 30% seen once, with 7.7% in the top ten. The specimen was blood. The origin of the receptors is a woman in her twenties or thirties in good health. Each CDR3 is given with its conserved first and last residue. The D gene is left open where the match is weak. Rows may omit the clone size; those that give it use once, few, many or a size class.

cdr3_aa cdr3_nt v_call d_call clone_size j_call
CASSLDGGWGKDTQYF TGTGCCAGCAGCTTAGATGGAGGTTGGGGCAAGGATACGCAGTATTTT TRBV7-2 - few TRBJ2-3
CASSLLTGANSAEAFF TGTGCCAGCAGCCTCCTGACAGGGGCGAATTCCGCTGAAGCTTTCTTT TRBV11-2 TRBD1 - TRBJ1-1
CASGGGRYGYTF TGTGCCAGTGGGGGCGGAAGATATGGCTACACCTTC TRBV19 - - TRBJ1-2
CASSSQAWDTQYF TGCGCCAGCAGCTCCCAGGCTTGGGATACGCAGTATTTT TRBV5-1 - few TRBJ2-3
CASGPRQGGMNEQFF TGTGCTAGTGGTCCTCGACAGGGTGGAATGAATGAGCAGTTCTTC TRBV12-5 TRBD1 once TRBJ2-1
CASSGTGYIQETQYF TGTGCCAGCAGCGGTACGGGGTACATCCAAGAGACCCAGTACTTC TRBV9 - once TRBJ2-5
CASSYLAVDGYEQYF TGTGCCAGCAGCTACTTAGCAGTTGACGGCTACGAGCAGTACTTC TRBV3-1 - few TRBJ2-7
CASSLGGNYRYTF TGTGCCAGCAGCTTGGGGGGGAACTATCGCTACACCTTC TRBV7-2 - few TRBJ1-2
CSARVGAGPNTEAFF TGCAGTGCTAGAGTGGGAGCAGGGCCGAACACTGAAGCTTTCTTT TRBV20-1 - - TRBJ1-1
CSAAGDTQYF TGCAGTGCTGCTGGGGATACGCAGTATTTT TRBV20-1 - - TRBJ2-3
CASSRTSVPNEQFF TGTGCCAGCTCGCGGACTAGCGTACCAAATGAGCAGTTCTTC TRBV27 TRBD2 few TRBJ2-1
CANSLAAQETQYF TGTGCCAACAGCTTAGCAGCACAAGAGACCCAGTACTTC TRBV7-9 - - TRBJ2-5
CARDIFAIHEQYF TGTGCCAGGGACATCTTTGCAATCCACGAGCAGTACTTC TRBV3-1 - few TRBJ2-7
CASSYSGAGEKLFF TGTGCCAGCAGTTACTCCGGGGCCGGGGAAAAACTGTTTTTT TRBV6-5 - - TRBJ1-4
CASSQVLEAETQYF TGTGCCAGCAGCCAAGTACTAGAGGCCGAGACCCAGTACTTC TRBV14 - - TRBJ2-5
CATSRRSGTTDTQYF TGTGCCACCAGCCGGCGGTCGGGCACCACAGATACGCAGTATTTT TRBV24-1 - - TRBJ2-3
CACSNFGRTNTEAFF TGTGCCTGCAGCAACTTTGGACGGACGAACACTGAAGCTTTCTTT TRBV12-3/TRBV12-4 - - TRBJ1-1
CASTPGTLQETQYF TGCGCCAGCACTCCCGGGACATTACAAGAGACCCAGTACTTC TRBV5-1 - few TRBJ2-5
CASSRANNEQFF TGTGCCAGCTCACGGGCCAACAATGAGCAGTTCTTC TRBV6-5 - few TRBJ2-1
CASSIGTGRNIQYF TGTGCCAGCAGCATAGGGACAGGCAGAAACATTCAGTACTTC TRBV12-3/TRBV12-4 TRBD1 few TRBJ2-4
CASSRGLDASTDTQYF TGCGCCAGCAGTAGGGGACTAGACGCTAGCACAGATACGCAGTATTTT TRBV5-1 TRBD2 - TRBJ2-3
CSASRGVAGTYEQYF TGCAGTGCTAGCCGGGGAGTAGCGGGGACCTACGAGCAGTACTTC TRBV20-1 TRBD2 - TRBJ2-7
CASNNRDRGSYGYTF TGTGCCAGCAATAACCGGGACAGGGGAAGCTATGGCTACACCTTC TRBV12-3/TRBV12-4 TRBD1 - TRBJ1-2
CASSWSTSGGGGKNIQYF TGTGCCAGCAGCTGGAGTACTAGCGGGGGAGGAGGCAAAAACATTCAGTACTTC TRBV5-5 TRBD2 few TRBJ2-4